This TCR beta chain was observed in a study of blood T cell repertoires in COVID-19. About the study: Whether acute or convalescent, the COVID-19 samples came from the United States, Italy and Spain.

Authors' processing steps: Amplification from reference gene primers served as the basis for estimated nucleated cell counts. Some clones are missing from TCRdb's copy, which holds only in-frame ones; the method was immunoSEQ multiplex PCR. The V and J calls and clone size are taken from that table; D and trimming were inferred from the DNA. The table records hundreds of thousands of clones, around 88% of them present only once. Sequencing was done on a sample of PBMCs or T cells enriched from blood (not recorded which). The TCR was taken from a woman between 50 and 59 years old with acute COVID-19.

CDR3 sequence reads: CASSFSGLAGGYEQFF. CDR3 sequence (DNA): TGTGCCAGCAGCTTCTCGGGACTAGCGGGAGGCTATGAGCAGTTCTTC. The chain uses TRBV9 and TRBJ2-1, with 15 nucleotides matching TRBD2. Germline V lookup: CDR1 SGDLS, CDR2 YYNGEE. This CDR3 contains 16 residues. V was pared by 4 bases and J by 8 bases, with 7 bases of the junction left unmatched.